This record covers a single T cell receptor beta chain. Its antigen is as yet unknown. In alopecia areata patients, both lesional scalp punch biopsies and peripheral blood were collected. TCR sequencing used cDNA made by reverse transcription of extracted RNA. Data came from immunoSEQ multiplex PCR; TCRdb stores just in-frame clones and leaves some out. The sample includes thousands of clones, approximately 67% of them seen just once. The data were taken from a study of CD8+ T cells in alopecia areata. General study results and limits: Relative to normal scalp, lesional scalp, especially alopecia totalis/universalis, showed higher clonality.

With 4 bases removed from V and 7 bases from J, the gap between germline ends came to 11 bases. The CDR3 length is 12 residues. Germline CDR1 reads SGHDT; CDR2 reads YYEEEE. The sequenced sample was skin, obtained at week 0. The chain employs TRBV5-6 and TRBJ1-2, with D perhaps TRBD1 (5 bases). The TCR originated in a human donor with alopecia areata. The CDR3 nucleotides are TGTGCCAGCAGCGACAGTGGTAGTGGCTACACCTTC. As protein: CASSDSGSGYTF.